The T cell receptor beta chain described here comes from a study of T cell responses to AZD1222 COVID-19 vaccine (TCRdb year 2021). As for the study more broadly: Because spike-specific TCR depth and breadth did not differ between the two schedules, AZD1222 recipients who got a second dose at roughly 4 weeks were pooled with those who got a second dose at roughly 12 weeks. TCR sequencing covered roughly 230 trial participants: roughly 200 given two doses of AZD1222 and 26 given two doses of MenACWY control vaccine. Trial participants were enrolled into age subgroups of 18-55, 56-69 and 70-plus years, which contained about 150, 28 and 57 TCR-sequenced participants, respectively. General study outcomes and caveats: The vaccine-associated CD4 TCRs covered the entire spike protein, and the dominant responses fell in regions 160-218 and 743-854. In the small 56-69-year group, the increase in depth fell short of significance, most likely because of low power. Reportedly, close to half of the unique spike-specific TCRs recognized epitopes lying outside the regions that are mutated in the B.1.351 and B.1.1.7 variants. Only six AZD1222 recipients were SARS-CoV-2 seropositive at baseline, limiting conclusions about previously exposed vaccinees. No day 14 peak-response samples were available, so repertoires were characterized only after the peak T cell response. After two AZD1222 doses, both the breadth and the depth of spike-specific TCRs were significantly higher than at day 0 and than in MenACWY recipients. Participants were mostly white British, with more females than males. The authors suggested clonal diversity may have been underestimated.

In the case of this clone: Which antigen it targets is not known. Base qualities are not recorded, but no much larger clone differs from it by a single base.

The time point label of this sample denotes: baseline before first vaccination. The vaccinee samples were drawn from two UK trials, COV001 and COV002, one of which was a single-blind randomized controlled phase 2/3 trial testing AZD1222 (ChAdOx1 nCoV-19) in healthy adults. For TCRbeta chain sequencing, PBMC samples were collected from trial participants at day 0 and at day 28 after the second dose. According to the germline V gene, CDR1 reads KGHSH and CDR2 reads LQKENI. Deletion took 0 bases off V and 2 bases off J, with a span of 8 bases between the germline ends. The CDR3 runs 15 amino acids, cysteine and phenylalanine included. The DNA shown is the 45-base CDR3, in frame from base 1. The CDR3 regions of human TCRbeta chains were analyzed by immunosequencing. In the original analysis: TCRs in the repertoires were matched against a reference library of SARS-CoV-2-specific TCRs that had been generated with the MIRA antigen-specificity platform. Breadth meant the fraction of unique TCRs that were SARS-CoV-2-associated, whereas depth meant the fraction of total T cells that were SARS-CoV-2-associated. Using the MIRA data, each spike-specific TCR was assigned both to the spike region to which the TCR was reactive and to a CD4 or CD8 class. Log10-transformed breadth and depth values were compared by one-way ANOVA with Sidak's multiple comparisons tests. TCRdb retrieved this table from immuneACCESS and kept in-frame rearrangements only. Not all clones are present; in checked studies, unresolved V genes account for under half, and no reason is known for the remainder. Clone size and the V and J calls come from that table; the DNA yielded D and trimming. Across this sample there are about 100,000 clones, with around 90% seen only once. Of the sample, 16% falls within the top ten clones.

The chain is encoded by TRBV18 joined to TRBJ2-1; D gene: possibly TRBD2, on 6 matching bases. The sequencing here drew on peripheral blood, taken on day 0 of AZD1222 vaccination. The source of this sequence is an adult in good health. The CDR3 is CASSPPGGTYNEQFF. Here is the DNA: TGTGCCAGCTCACCACCGGGGGGAACCTACAATGAGCAGTTCTTC.